This T cell receptor beta chain was profiled in a study of blood T cell repertoires in COVID-19. About the study: There were acute and convalescent COVID-19 samples, and they came from the United States, Italy and Spain. From T cells, B-cell-depleted T cells, or PBMCs came the material, which was cDNA or gDNA.

V was cut by 4 bases and J by 1 base, with 16 bases left in between. The CDR3 is 16 amino acids. Germline V CDR1 and CDR2: SGHVS, FQNEAQ. As originally analysed: Amplification from reference gene primers served as the basis for estimated nucleated cell counts. Data came from immunoSEQ multiplex PCR; TCRdb stores just in-frame clones and leaves some out. Clone size and V and J calls were adopted from that table, with D and trimming inferred from the DNA. The table lists fewer than 350,000 clones, 85% of them singletons. It was within 2 weeks before study entry that exposed participants met a COVID-19 case.

The specimen was PBMCs or T cells enriched from blood (not recorded which). The source of this sequence is a woman aged 25 to 45 who had been exposed to COVID-19. The chain couples TRBV7-8 to TRBJ2-5, with D perhaps matching TRBD2 (5 bases). The chain's CDR3 is CASSSIGVSSQETQYF. The CDR3, as DNA: TGTGCCAGCAGCTCTATCGGGGTATCATCCCAAGAGACCCAGTACTTC.